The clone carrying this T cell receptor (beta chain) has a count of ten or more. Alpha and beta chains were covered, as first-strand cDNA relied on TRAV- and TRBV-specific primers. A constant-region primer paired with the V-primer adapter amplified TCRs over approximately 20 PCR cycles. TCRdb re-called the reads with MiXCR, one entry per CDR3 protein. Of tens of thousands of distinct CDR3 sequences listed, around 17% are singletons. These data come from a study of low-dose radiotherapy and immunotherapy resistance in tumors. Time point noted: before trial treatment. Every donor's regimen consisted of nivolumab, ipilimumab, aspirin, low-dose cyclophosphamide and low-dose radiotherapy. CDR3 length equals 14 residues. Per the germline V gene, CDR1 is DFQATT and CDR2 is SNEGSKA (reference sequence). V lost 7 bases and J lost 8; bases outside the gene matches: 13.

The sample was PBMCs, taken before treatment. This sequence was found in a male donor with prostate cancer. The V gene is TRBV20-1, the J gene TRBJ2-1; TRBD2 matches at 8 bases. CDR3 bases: TGCAGTGAGTCTGGCGGGGGGTCAGGCGATGAGCAGTTCTTC. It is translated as CSESGGGSGDEQFF.